The clone carrying this T cell receptor beta chain was counted a few times. RNA transcripts yielded amplified TCR beta CDR3 regions. During a first-round RT-PCR of the TCR CDR3, the HTBI primer set was used. From the multiplex PCR reads, TCRdb called clonotypes with MiXCR, one entry per CDR3 protein. Of roughly 740,000 distinct CDR3 sequences listed, about 16% are singletons. The CDR3 has 15 amino acids. Trimming removed 5 bases at V and 0 bases at J, with 13 bases between. CDR1 is GTSNPN and CDR2 is SVGIG in the germline V gene (reference sequence). The data were obtained in a study of T cells in Graves' hyperthyroidism and ophthalmopathy. Study details: Peripheral blood specimens were obtained at initial diagnosis, prior to any treatment.

In patients aged 18 to 65, hyperthyroidism was newly diagnosed, with duration under 2 months. The clonotype originates from a man aged 18 to 30 with Graves' hyperthyroidism. The chain recombines TRBV30 with TRBJ2-2; D is perhaps TRBD2 (6 bases). Material: blood. The CDR3 DNA is TGTGCCTGGGGGGGACTGGCTTCGAACACCGGGGAGCTGTTTTTT. Translating it yields CAWGGLASNTGELFF. Filled out from reference TRBV30 and TRBJ2-2, the complete variable domain reads SQTIHQWPATLVQPVGSPLSLECTVEGTSNPNLYWYRQAAGRGLQLLFYSVGIGQISSEVPQNLSASRPQDRQFILSSKKLLLSDSGFYLCAWGGLASNTGELFFGEGSRLTVL.